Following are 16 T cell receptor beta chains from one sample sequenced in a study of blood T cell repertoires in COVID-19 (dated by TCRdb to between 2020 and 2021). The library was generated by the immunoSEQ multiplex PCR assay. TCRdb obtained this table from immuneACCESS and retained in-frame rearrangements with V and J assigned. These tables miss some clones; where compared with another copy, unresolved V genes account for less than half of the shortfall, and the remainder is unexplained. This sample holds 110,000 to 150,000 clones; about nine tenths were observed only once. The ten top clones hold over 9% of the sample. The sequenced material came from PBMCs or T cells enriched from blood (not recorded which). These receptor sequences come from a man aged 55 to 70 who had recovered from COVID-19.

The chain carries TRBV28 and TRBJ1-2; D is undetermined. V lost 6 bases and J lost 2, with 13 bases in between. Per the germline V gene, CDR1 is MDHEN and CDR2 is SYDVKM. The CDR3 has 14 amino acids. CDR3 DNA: TGTGCCAGCAGACCAACAGCCCGCAACTATGGCTACACCTTC. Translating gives CASRPTARNYGYTF.

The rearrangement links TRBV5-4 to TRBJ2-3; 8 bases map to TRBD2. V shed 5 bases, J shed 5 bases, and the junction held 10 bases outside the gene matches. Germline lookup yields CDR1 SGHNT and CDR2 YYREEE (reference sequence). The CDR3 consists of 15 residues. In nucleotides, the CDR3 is TGTGCCAGCAGGCTGAGCGGGAGAGTGGGAGATACGCAGTATTTT. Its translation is CASRLSGRVGDTQYF. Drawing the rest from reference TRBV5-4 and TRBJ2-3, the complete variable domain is ETGVTQSPTHLIKTRGQQVTLRCSSQSGHNTVSWYQQALGQGPQFIFQYYREEENGRGNFPPRFSGLQFPNYSSELNVNALELDDSALYLCASRLSGRVGDTQYFGPGTRLTVL.

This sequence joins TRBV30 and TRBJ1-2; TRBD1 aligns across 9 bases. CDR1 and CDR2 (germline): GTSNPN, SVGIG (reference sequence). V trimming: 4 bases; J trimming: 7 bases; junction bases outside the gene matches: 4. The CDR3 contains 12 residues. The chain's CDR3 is CAWIGQGIGYTF. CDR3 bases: TGTGCCTGGATTGGACAGGGGATTGGCTACACCTTC. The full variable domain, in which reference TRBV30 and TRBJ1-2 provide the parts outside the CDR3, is SQTIHQWPATLVQPVGSPLSLECTVEGTSNPNLYWYRQAAGRGLQLLFYSVGIGQISSEVPQNLSASRPQDRQFILSSKKLLLSDSGFYLCAWIGQGIGYTFGSGTRLTVV.

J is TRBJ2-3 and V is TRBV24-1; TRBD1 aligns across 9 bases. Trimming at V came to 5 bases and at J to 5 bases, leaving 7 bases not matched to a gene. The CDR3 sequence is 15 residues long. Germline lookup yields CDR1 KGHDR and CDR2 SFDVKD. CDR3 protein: CATSAQGASRDTQYF. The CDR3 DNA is TGTGCCACCAGTGCACAGGGGGCGTCCCGAGATACGCAGTATTTT.

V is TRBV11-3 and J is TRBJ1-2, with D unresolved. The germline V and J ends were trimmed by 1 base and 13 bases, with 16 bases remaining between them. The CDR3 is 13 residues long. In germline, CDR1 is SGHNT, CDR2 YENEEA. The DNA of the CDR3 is TGTGCCAGCAGCTTAGGAATAGCCGGAGTTCTCACCTTC. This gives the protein CASSLGIAGVLTF.

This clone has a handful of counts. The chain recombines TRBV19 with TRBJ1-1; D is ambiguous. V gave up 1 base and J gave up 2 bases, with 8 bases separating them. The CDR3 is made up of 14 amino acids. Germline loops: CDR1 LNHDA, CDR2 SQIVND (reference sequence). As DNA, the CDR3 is TGTGCCAGTAGTATAGGACAAGTAAACACTGAAGCTTTCTTT. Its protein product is CASSIGQVNTEAFF.

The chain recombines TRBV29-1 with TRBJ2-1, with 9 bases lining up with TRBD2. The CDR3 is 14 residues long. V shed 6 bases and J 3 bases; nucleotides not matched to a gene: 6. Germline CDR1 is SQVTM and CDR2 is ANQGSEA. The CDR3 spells CSVSREGLYNEQFF. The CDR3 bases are TGCAGCGTCTCGCGGGAGGGCCTCTACAATGAGCAGTTCTTC.

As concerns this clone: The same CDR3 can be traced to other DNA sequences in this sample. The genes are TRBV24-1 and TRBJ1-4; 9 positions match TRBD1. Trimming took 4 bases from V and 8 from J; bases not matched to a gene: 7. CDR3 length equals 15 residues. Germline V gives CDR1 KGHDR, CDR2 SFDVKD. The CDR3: CATSDSGQGGEKLFF. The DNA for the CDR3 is TGTGCCACCAGTGACTCGGGACAGGGAGGAGAAAAACTGTTTTTT.

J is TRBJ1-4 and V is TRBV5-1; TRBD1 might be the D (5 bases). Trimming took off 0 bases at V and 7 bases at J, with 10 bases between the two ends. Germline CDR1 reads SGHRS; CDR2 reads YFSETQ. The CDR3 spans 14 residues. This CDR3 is CASSLEGRGEKLFF. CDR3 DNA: TGCGCCAGCAGCTTGGAAGGGAGGGGTGAAAAACTGTTTTTT. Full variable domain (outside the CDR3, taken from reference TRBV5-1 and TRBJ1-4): KAGVTQTPRYLIKTRGQQVTLSCSPISGHRSVSWYQQTPGQGLQFLFEYFSETQRNKGNFPGRFSGRQFSNSRSEMNVSTLELGDSALYLCASSLEGRGEKLFFGSGTQLSVL.

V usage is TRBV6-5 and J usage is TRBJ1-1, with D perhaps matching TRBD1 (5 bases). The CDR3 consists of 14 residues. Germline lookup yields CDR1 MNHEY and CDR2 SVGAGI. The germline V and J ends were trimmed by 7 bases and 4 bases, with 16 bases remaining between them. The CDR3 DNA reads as TGTGCCAGCATCGAAAACGGAGGGGTCACTGAAGCTTTCTTT. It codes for CASIENGGVTEAFF.

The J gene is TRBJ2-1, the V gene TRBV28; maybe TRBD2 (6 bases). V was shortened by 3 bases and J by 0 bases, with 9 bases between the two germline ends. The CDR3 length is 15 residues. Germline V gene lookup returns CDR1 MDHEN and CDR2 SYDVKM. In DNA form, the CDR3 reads TGTGCCAGCAGTTTTGGGGGGAGCTCCTACAATGAGCAGTTCTTC. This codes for CASSFGGSSYNEQFF.

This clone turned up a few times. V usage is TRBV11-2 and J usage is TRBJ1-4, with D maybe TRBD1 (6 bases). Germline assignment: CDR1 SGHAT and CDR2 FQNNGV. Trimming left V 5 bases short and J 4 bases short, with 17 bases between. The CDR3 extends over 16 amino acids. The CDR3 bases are TGTGCCAGCAGCCCTAATTCGGACAGATTTAATGAAAAACTGTTTTTT. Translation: CASSPNSDRFNEKLFF.

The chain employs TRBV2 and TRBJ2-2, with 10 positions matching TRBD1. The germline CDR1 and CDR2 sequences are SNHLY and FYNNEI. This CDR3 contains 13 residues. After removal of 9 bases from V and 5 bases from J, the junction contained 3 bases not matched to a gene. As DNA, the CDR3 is TGTGCCAGAGACAGGGGGCGAACCGGGGAGCTGTTTTTT. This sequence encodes CARDRGRTGELFF.

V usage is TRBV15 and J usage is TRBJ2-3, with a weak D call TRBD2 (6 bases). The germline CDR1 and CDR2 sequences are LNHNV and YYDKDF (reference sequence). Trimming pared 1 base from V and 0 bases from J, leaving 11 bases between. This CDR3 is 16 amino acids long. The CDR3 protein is CATSRGEAASTDTQYF. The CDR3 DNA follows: TGTGCCACCAGCAGAGGGGAGGCCGCTAGCACAGATACGCAGTATTTT.

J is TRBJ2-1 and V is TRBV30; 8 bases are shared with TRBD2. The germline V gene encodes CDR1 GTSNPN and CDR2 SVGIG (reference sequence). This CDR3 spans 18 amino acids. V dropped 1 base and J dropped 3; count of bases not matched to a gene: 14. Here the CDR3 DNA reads TGTGCCTGGAGTGATAGGGCTCGACTAGCGCAACGCTACAATGAGCAGTTCTTC. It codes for CAWSDRARLAQRYNEQFF. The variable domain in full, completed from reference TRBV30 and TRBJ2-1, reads SQTIHQWPATLVQPVGSPLSLECTVEGTSNPNLYWYRQAAGRGLQLLFYSVGIGQISSEVPQNLSASRPQDRQFILSSKKLLLSDSGFYLCAWSDRARLAQRYNEQFFGPGTRLTVL.

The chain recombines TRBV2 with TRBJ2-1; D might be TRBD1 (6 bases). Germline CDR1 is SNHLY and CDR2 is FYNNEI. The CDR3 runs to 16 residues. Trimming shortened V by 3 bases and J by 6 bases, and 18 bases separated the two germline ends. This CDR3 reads CASSDDLAGASNEQFF. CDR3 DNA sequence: TGTGCCAGCAGTGATGATTTGGCAGGGGCCTCCAATGAGCAGTTCTTC.